This TCR beta chain was retrieved from a study of CD8 T cells in ankylosing spondylitis (dated by TCRdb to the late 2010s). In terms of the full investigation: To find TCR variants linked to disease, the study profiled T cell receptor beta repertoires in ankylosing spondylitis patients and healthy donors. In total, the full study cohort was made up of approximately 99 healthy donors and 25 to 30 ankylosing spondylitis patients. Peripheral blood samples were taken, and synovial fluid was additionally collected from ankylosing spondylitis patients. Beyond this particular receptor, the publication reports: A CD8+ phenotype was shown by the disease-linked clones, which were found at relatively low frequencies in peripheral blood. According to the report, matched synovial fluid samples from ankylosing spondylitis patients were significantly enriched for the disease-linked clones. Some motif variants had previously been reported in the synovial fluid and blood of reactive arthritis patients, which suggests shared mechanisms of disease initiation. A TCR beta motif made up of about eight highly homologous amino acid variants appeared to be characteristic of blood from ankylosing spondylitis patients.

A distance of 8 bases separates the germline ends of V and J, which lose 5 bases and 0 bases respectively. CDR1 MNHNS and CDR2 SASEGT are derived from the germline V gene. Spanning cysteine to phenylalanine, the CDR3 consists of 15 amino acids. The sequence is cut down to CDR3 DNA, 45 bases in frame from base 1. This clonotype was counted many times. Its antigen target is currently unknown. No clone much larger than this one lies a single base away; base qualities are absent. TCRdb names Illumina HiSeq 2500 as the instrument used. Quantitative 5'-RACE with molecular barcodes was used to prepare TCR beta libraries. On the study's bioinformatics: A new computational method, built on a probabilistic model of VDJ rearrangement, was used to identify disease-linked TCR variants. Using fastp trimming at Q25 and MiXCR clonotype assembly, TCRdb reanalyzed the public sequencing data and kept in-frame beta chains. Rows with one shared CDR3 protein collapse into an entry with the most common genes and DNA. The V and J calls shown here were made by TCRdb, not taken from the authors' results. A total of roughly 100,000 distinct CDR3 sequences appear in this sample, almost 8.5% of them only once. Around 10% of the sample belongs to the ten largest clones.

Material for sequencing was blood, either unsorted or a sorted T cell fraction (not recorded which). This receptor was taken from a male donor with ankylosing spondylitis or in good health (not recorded which). The V gene is TRBV6-1 and the J gene is TRBJ2-6, with no reliable assignment of the D segment. CDR3 region: CASSMRSSGANVLTF. The nucleotides are TGTGCCAGCAGTATGCGGAGCTCTGGGGCCAACGTCCTGACTTTC.